This TCR beta chain was identified during a study of T cell responses to AZD1222 COVID-19 vaccine (dated by TCRdb to the early 2020s). Context from the whole study: A total of over 230 trial participants underwent TCR sequencing, of whom about 200 had received two doses of AZD1222 and roughly 26 had received two doses of the MenACWY control vaccine. Enrollment into the trials was organized by age into subgroups of 18-55, 56-69 and 70-plus years, and those subgroups contained about 150, 27 and 61 TCR-sequenced participants, respectively.

The CDR3 regions of human TCRbeta chains were analyzed by immunosequencing. The published analysis was carried out like this. Repertoire TCRs were checked for matches against a reference library of SARS-CoV-2-specific TCRs that had been generated using the MIRA antigen-specificity platform. Breadth meant the fraction of unique TCRs that were SARS-CoV-2-associated, whereas depth meant the fraction of total T cells that were SARS-CoV-2-associated. Using the MIRA data, every spike-specific TCR was mapped to the spike region that the TCR reacted to and assigned to either a CD4 or a CD8 class. Log10-transformed breadth and depth values were compared by one-way ANOVA with Sidak's multiple comparisons tests. The immuneACCESS repertoire file appears here via TCRdb, limited to in-frame rearrangements. These files lack a portion of the clones; in checked studies, under half of the deficit traces to unresolved V genes, and the cause of the others is not known. V, J and clone size are taken as reported in that table, and D and trimming were inferred from the DNA itself. A total of 90,000 to 150,000 clones appear in this sample, roughly 90% of them only once. More than 7% of the sample goes to the ten largest clones.

The sample's time point label is to be understood as: about 28 days (+/-7) after the second vaccine dose. AZD1222 recipients given second doses at about 4 weeks or at about 12 weeks were pooled, since spike-specific TCR depth and breadth were not found to differ between the two schedules. The vaccinee samples were drawn from two UK trials, COV001 and COV002, one of which was a single-blind randomized controlled phase 2/3 trial testing AZD1222 (ChAdOx1 nCoV-19) in healthy adults. For TCRbeta chain sequencing, PBMC samples from trial participants were taken at day 0 and at day 28 after the second dose. Measured from the cysteine to the phenylalanine, the CDR3 is 14 residues long. Kept here is only the CDR3 DNA, which spans 42 bases and is read in frame from base 1. The germline V gene (reference sequence) provides CDR1 LNHDA and CDR2 SQIVND. Trimming at the junction amounts to 6 bases on V and 11 bases on J, and the germline ends lie 22 bases apart.

Of note for this clone: Which antigen it targets is not known. It has no much larger one-base neighbor in the sample; base qualities were not kept.

The paper as a whole reports these results and caveats: Because no day 14 peak-response samples were available, the repertoires could be characterized only after the peak T cell response. A significant rise in spike-specific TCR breadth and depth was observed after two AZD1222 doses relative to day 0 and relative to MenACWY recipients. Participants were mostly white British and included more females than males, and it was suggested by the authors that clonal diversity may have been underestimated. Vaccine-associated CD4 TCRs spanned the whole spike protein, with dominant responses in regions 160-218 and 743-854. Reportedly, close to half of the unique spike-specific TCRs recognized epitopes lying outside the regions that are mutated in the B.1.351 and B.1.1.7 variants. Conclusions about previously exposed vaccinees are limited, since just 5 to 7 AZD1222 recipients were seropositive for SARS-CoV-2 at baseline. In the small 56-69-year group, the increase in depth fell short of significance, most likely because of low power.

The receptor was derived from an adult who received the AZD1222 COVID-19 vaccine. The chain joins TRBV19 to TRBJ1-2, with the D segment identity uncertain. Sequencing used peripheral blood, obtained 28 days after the second AZD1222 dose. The CDR3 amino acid sequence is: CASRPTSGPMGYTF. The nucleotide sequence is given as TGTGCCAGTAGGCCAACCTCCGGGCCTATGGGGTACACCTTC.